What follows describes a single T cell receptor (beta chain). What it binds is not known. This sample was taken from a study of vaccination and CD4 T cells after COVID-19. As for treatment: roughly ten-day PBMC culture with coronavirus spike peptide pools or control peptides (ViraFEST assay). The CDR3 runs 14 residues. The germline CDR1 and CDR2 sequences are SGHTA and FQGNSA. Germline trimming cut 3 bases from V and 7 bases from J; bases unmatched to any gene: 3. Cultured CD4+ T-cell DNA underwent Oncomine TCR Beta short-read sequencing. TCRdb ran MiXCR on the PCR reads and lists one entry per CDR3 protein. The sample comprises some 20,000 distinct CDR3 sequences, 43% of which are singletons, and roughly 14% rests with the top ten.

Sequencing used CD4+ T cells from blood, cultured in vitro. The TCR originated in a human donor who had recovered from COVID-19. J is TRBJ1-4 and V is TRBV7-2; TRBD1 agrees at 9 bases. CDR3 nucleotide sequence: TGTGCCAGCAGCTTCCCGACAGGGGGTGAAAAACTGTTTTTT. It specifies CASSFPTGGEKLFF.